This TCR beta chain originates from a study of blood T cell repertoires in COVID-19. The wider study: Researchers got acute and convalescent COVID-19 samples from the United States, Italy and Spain. T cells, B-cell-depleted T cells, or PBMCs provided the cDNA or gDNA that served as material.

Per the authors' pipeline: Estimation of nucleated cell counts relied on the amplification of reference gene primers. The assay was immunoSEQ multiplex PCR, and TCRdb's table has in-frame clones only and misses some. D and trimming were read from the DNA, whereas the V and J calls and clone size are those reported in that table. The table shows over 40,000 clones, with 83% occurring only once. CDR1 and CDR2 from the germline V gene are LGHDT and YNNKEL (reference sequence). Losses at the gene ends were 5 bases for V and 9 bases for J; bases not matched to a gene: 5. The CDR3 has 15 amino acids. The rearrangement links TRBV3-1 (or the pseudogene TRBV3-2) to TRBJ1-6; 12 bases are shared with TRBD1. The clonotype originates from a man aged 35-49 years with acute or convalescent COVID-19. The sample consisted of peripheral blood. The CDR3 loop is CASSGDRGQGSPLHF. The CDR3 DNA is TGTGCCAGCAGCGGGGACAGGGGGCAGGGTTCACCCCTCCACTTT.